This entry features one T cell receptor beta chain sequence. Trimming stripped 0 bases from V and 8 bases from J, with 20 bases between. This CDR3 comprises 17 residues. Germline V gene sequence: CDR1 KGHDR, CDR2 SFDVKD. Authors' analysis steps: Counts of nucleated cells, estimated from reference gene primer amplification, were obtained. Data came from immunoSEQ multiplex PCR; TCRdb stores just in-frame clones and leaves some out. Clone size and the V and J calls come from that table; the DNA yielded D and trimming. Of some 250,000 clones in the sample, 80% to 85% were seen once. This sample was taken from a study of blood T cell repertoires in COVID-19. In the study overall: The samples span acute and convalescent COVID-19 from the United States, Italy and Spain.

This receptor was identified in a man in his fifties or sixties with active or convalescent COVID-19. Sequenced sample: peripheral blood. J is TRBJ2-3 and V is TRBV24-1; D possibly corresponds to TRBD2 (7 bases). In DNA, the CDR3 is TGTGCCACCAGTGATTTGCAGGGTCGGGGGGCCTCGGGTACGCAGTATTTT. Its protein is CATSDLQGRGASGTQYF.